This T cell receptor (beta chain) was sequenced for a study of T cells in Graves' hyperthyroidism and ophthalmopathy (dated by TCRdb to the late 2010s). About the study as a whole: Peripheral blood samples were taken at initial diagnosis, before any treatment was given. To identify TCR V-J signatures that set the groups apart, the researchers used a discovery cohort of about a hundred patients, made up of 40 to 45 with Graves' ophthalmopathy and some 56 with stable Graves' hyperthyroidism. An independent validation cohort of 18 to 20 hyperthyroidism patients and 15 or so patients who later progressed to ophthalmopathy tested prospective prediction of ophthalmopathy. For training and testing, the 80 to 100 patients in the discovery cohort were randomly divided in a 7:3 ratio. In addition, the study compared T-cell repertoires in thyroid tissue and in blood from about 6 Graves' hyperthyroidism patients. After sampling, hyperthyroidism patients received methimazole starting at 30 mg daily, and ophthalmopathy patients received high-dose intravenous methylprednisolone. The paper describes TCR Vbeta CDR3 sequencing of 130 to 150 peripheral blood samples, made up of some 42 ophthalmopathy patients, 70 to 80 hyperthyroidism patients and some 17 progressor patients. The full study reports these points: No statistical method was used to set the sample size in advance, and investigators knew the group allocation. Most expanded thyroid clonotypes (frequency above 0.001) were also detected in blood, a finding suggesting that blood repertoires may reflect thyroid immune responses. In validation, progression to ophthalmopathy was predicted by the model with 70.59% sensitivity and around 75% specificity, a median of around 6.5 months before onset. In cross-validation, a model built on a 13 V-J signature told ophthalmopathy apart from stable hyperthyroidism with about 90% sensitivity and about 81% specificity, and in testing the same model reached 80%/75%.

Graves' hyperthyroidism was defined as stable when no progression to ophthalmopathy occurred over 18 months of follow-up. Hyperthyroidism patients were aged 18 to 65 years and newly diagnosed, with disease duration of less than 2 months. Exclusion was applied to patients with uncontrolled infections, other autoimmune diseases, pregnancy or lactation. Diagnoses were established on the basis of clinical symptoms, serum thyroxine and TRAb, thyroid ultrasound, and orbital computed tomography. PBMCs were separated from 7.5 to 10 ml of fresh peripheral blood using Ficoll-Paque density gradient centrifugation. Total RNA was extracted using Trizol reagent, and RNA quality was assessed on an Agilent 2100 Bioanalyzer. Worth noting for this clonotype: Its antigen remains unidentified. One base away there is no much larger clone; base qualities are not given.

TCR beta CDR3 regions were amplified from RNA transcripts. The TCR CDR3 was subjected to a first round of RT-PCR using the HTBI primer set and the Qiagen OneStep RT-PCR kit. Libraries were constructed in a second round of multiplex PCR, after which size selection and purification were performed. The libraries were sequenced on an Illumina HiSeq2000 using paired-end 100 bp reads. The source study handled its data this way. SOAPnuke was used to process the raw data, throwing out any read that contained adapters or uncalled bases, had a mean Phred below 15, or lacked an exact constant-primer or identifier match. High-quality paired reads were merged using COPE v1.2.5, and each unique nucleotide sequence was defined as a clonotype. Clonotypes were aligned to IMGT TRBV, TRBD and TRBJ reference segments using MiTCR v1.1. The analysis included only V-J combinations with a frequency above 0.0001, which together covered approximately 99% of the repertoires. A TCS score was defined as the ratio of F50 (clonal expansion) to E x V (chaos), with BLOSUM62-based TCRdist applied between CDR3 peptides within each V-J. Welch's t-statistics and random forest reduced around 520 V-J features to 13, which were used in a naive Bayes classifier (R e1071). TCRdb itself trimmed the public reads at Q25 with fastp, ran MiXCR and retained productive beta chains. Each entry merges the rows of one CDR3 protein and shows their most common DNA and genes. TCRdb, rather than the study authors, made the V and J calls. The sample table contains 300,000 to 350,000 distinct CDR3 sequences; only one count was recorded for about 18% of them. Of the sample, roughly 49% is held by the ten largest clones.

The junction shows trimming of 0 bases on V and 0 bases on J, plus 15 bases between the germline ends. The CDR3 measures 17 amino acids from cysteine to phenylalanine. Solely the CDR3 DNA is kept, with 51 bases framed from the first base. CDR1 and CDR2 are drawn from the germline V gene: SGHTS, YDEGEE. Sequenced sample: blood. This sequence was found in a woman between 50 and 59 years old with Graves' hyperthyroidism. The chain is encoded by TRBV5-8 joined to TRBJ1-2, with a tentative D gene TRBD1 over 5 matching bases. CDR3 reads: CASSLVWGFRSNYGYTF. The DNA reads TGTGCCAGCAGCTTGGTTTGGGGGTTCAGATCTAACTATGGCTACACCTTC.